This T cell receptor (beta chain) appears in the sequencing data of a study of blood T cell repertoires in COVID-19. With 3 bases removed from V and 4 bases from J, the gap between germline ends came to 10 bases. CDR3 length: 14 amino acids. Germline V gene sequence: CDR1 KGHSH, CDR2 LQKENI. Clones were read by immunoSEQ multiplex PCR, and TCRdb kept only the in-frame ones, dropping some. The table includes some 150,000 clones, just under 85% detected once. The specimen was peripheral blood. The chain carries TRBV18 and TRBJ2-1; D gene ambiguous. This receptor was obtained from a man in his forties or fifties who had recovered from COVID-19. CDR3: CASSPTSKYNEQFF. CDR3 sequence (DNA): TGTGCCAGCTCACCTACCAGTAAATACAATGAGCAGTTCTTC.